The 10 T cell receptor beta chains given below trace back to one sample, sequenced in a study of CD4 and CD8 cells across lung adenocarcinoma regions (dated by TCRdb to 2017 to 2018). Libraries were prepared through PCR. The reads were generated on a HiSeq X Ten. The public sequencing data were trimmed at Q25 with fastp and processed into clonotypes with MiXCR by TCRdb, which kept only in-frame beta chains. Rows are unified per CDR3 protein, each entry keeping the most common DNA and genes. A total of 15,000 to 20,000 distinct CDR3 sequences appear in this sample, 50% of them only once. The biggest ten clones account for 30% to 40% of the sample. The sample consisted of CD8+ T cells from the margin of a lung tumor. The intended sense of this specimen's cell subset or site label: tumor margin region. These receptors came from a male donor with lung adenocarcinoma. The CD4 and CD8 labels of this study may be unreliable.

This chain links TRBV5-1 with TRBJ1-6; the D gene is possibly TRBD1 (5 bases). Germline assignment: CDR1 SGHRS and CDR2 YFSETQ. V lost 1 base and J lost 9, with 14 bases in between. The CDR3 covers 15 residues. CDR3 in amino acids: CASSLKGQGSSPLHF. In DNA form, the CDR3 reads TGCGCCAGCAGCTTGAAGGGGCAGGGAAGTTCACCCCTCCACTTT.

This clonotype was observed once. Sequence at one end of the junction differs from germline and may be a read error. V usage is TRBV4-1 and J usage is TRBJ2-3; 8 bases align to TRBD2. The CDR3 is 17 residues long. Germline lookup yields CDR1 MGHRA and CDR2 YSYEKL. Here the CDR3 reads CASSQVIARGAKDTQYF. As DNA, the CDR3 is TGCGCCAGCAGCCAGGTTATCGCGCGGGGGGCCAAAGATACCCAGTATTTT.

This clonotype occurred a few times. The gene calls are TRBV23-1 and TRBJ2-5; D is possibly TRBD1 or TRBD2 (6 bases each). TRBV23-1 is marked as an open reading frame, function uncertain. V gave up 4 bases and J gave up 7 bases, with 22 bases separating them. This CDR3 spans 16 amino acids. The DNA for the CDR3 is TGCGCCAGCAGTCGGAGAAGGGGGGAATCGGATAGGACCCAGTACTTC. Translation gives CASSRRRGESDRTQYF.

In this sample, this clonotype turned up many times. The V and J genes are TRBV6-4 and TRBJ2-5, with D unclear. CDR3 length: 14 residues. Germline loops: CDR1 MRHNA, CDR2 SNTAGT. V lost 6 bases and J lost 2, with 13 bases in between. CDR3 amino acids: CASRGPFGQETQYF. CDR3 sequence (DNA): TGTGCCAGCAGGGGCCCTTTCGGGCAAGAGACCCAGTACTTC.

This clonotype was recorded a few times. This chain connects TRBV6-2 or TRBV6-3 to TRBJ2-1; 12 bases are a match to TRBD2. Germline CDR1 is MNHEY and CDR2 is SVGEGT. The ends lost 5 bases at V and 1 base at J; junction bases unmatched: 9. CDR3 length: 18 residues. As DNA, the CDR3 is TGTGCCAGCAGTCGCCCCGGGACTAGCGGGTTTTCCTACAATGAGCAGTTCTTC. It is translated as CASSRPGTSGFSYNEQFF.

There are many counts of this clonotype. V is TRBV6-1 and J is TRBJ1-5, with D unresolved. There are 13 residues in the CDR3. V lost 6 bases and J 0 bases, leaving 6 bases between the germline ends. Germline V lookup: CDR1 MNHNS, CDR2 SASEGT. CDR3 sequence: CASRIHSNQPQHF. The CDR3 coding sequence is TGTGCCAGCAGAATCCATAGCAATCAGCCCCAGCATTTT.

This chain joins TRBV28 and TRBJ2-1; TRBD1 matches 9 bases. With 6 bases clipped from V and 6 bases from J, the junction kept 12 bases outside the gene matches. Per the germline V gene, CDR1 is MDHEN and CDR2 is SYDVKM. This CDR3 spans 16 amino acids. CDR3 region: CASRPFGQGRVNEQFF. CDR3 bases: TGTGCCAGCAGACCATTCGGACAGGGGCGAGTCAATGAGCAGTTCTTC.

This clonotype showed up many times. J is TRBJ2-3 and V is TRBV27, with D uncertain. From germline, CDR1 is MNHEY and CDR2 SMNVEV (reference sequence). CDR3 size: 11 residues. Trimming pared 8 bases from V and 4 bases from J, leaving 7 bases between. The CDR3 nucleotides are TGTGCCAGCGGTCCTCCAGATACGCAGTATTTT. Translation: CASGPPDTQYF.

This clonotype was observed a handful of times. Relative to the germline gene, one junction end is altered; a read error may explain this. The CDR3 spells CASSSFAGSGTGELFF. For the CDR3, the DNA is TGTGCTAGCAGCTCCTTTGCAGGCTCGGGCACCGGGGAGCTGTTTTTT. The V and J genes are TRBV7-7 and TRBJ2-2; D gene ambiguous. Germline V gene lookup returns CDR1 SSHAT and CDR2 FNYEAQ (reference sequence). The CDR3 has 16 residues.

The chain has TRBV20-1 and TRBJ1-5, with D unresolved. The CDR3 totals 15 residues. V lost 4 bases and J lost 5, with 18 bases in between. Germline V gene data show CDR1 as DFQATT and CDR2 as SNEGSKA (reference sequence). CDR3 coding DNA: TGCAGTGCTACAGACCATATCAGGACGGATCAGCCCCAGCATTTT. Encoded protein: CSATDHIRTDQPQHF.